These 19 T cell receptor beta chains were all obtained from the same sample, sequenced in a study of T cells after yellow fever vaccination. TCRdb itself ran the 5' RACE reads through MiXCR, one entry per CDR3 protein. The sample has about 310,000 distinct CDR3 sequences, more than 3% seen once. This specimen was PBMCs, taken on the day of the yellow fever booster vaccination. The receptors shown here come from a man younger than 35 who received the YFV17D yellow fever vaccine.

This clonotype came up many times. The chain couples TRBV18 to TRBJ2-5; D might be TRBD1 (6 bases). Germline lookup yields CDR1 KGHSH and CDR2 LQKENI. With 0 bases removed from V and 4 bases from J, the gap between germline ends came to 9 bases. There are 14 residues in the CDR3. As DNA, the CDR3 is TGTGCCAGCTCACCACCGACACAGGGAGAGACCCAGTACTTC. It is translated as CASSPPTQGETQYF.

This clonotype showed up many times. The rearrangement joins TRBV30 to TRBJ2-1; D could derive from TRBD1 or TRBD2 (5 bases each). V lost 1 base to trimming and J lost 10 bases, with 11 bases between them. CDR3 length: 12 residues. Germline CDR1 GTSNPN, CDR2 SVGIG (reference sequence). The CDR3 DNA follows: TGTGCCTGGAGTGAACCGGGACCCGAGCAGTTCTTC. Translation gives CAWSEPGPEQFF.

This clonotype has a count of ten or more. V usage is TRBV18 and J usage is TRBJ1-6; D is perhaps TRBD1 (5 bases). The germline gives CDR1 KGHSH, CDR2 LQKENI. V lost 2 bases and J lost 9, with 14 bases in between. CDR3 length equals 15 residues. CDR3 coding DNA: TGTGCCAGCTCACCATACGAGCAGGGCGGTTCACCCCTCCACTTT. This codes for CASSPYEQGGSPLHF.

This clonotype was seen only a few times. The V call is TRBV6-2 or TRBV6-3, the J call TRBJ1-1; a weak D match, TRBD1 (6 bases). Looked up from germline, CDR1 is MNHEY and CDR2 is SVGEGT. Trimming removed 2 bases at V and 0 bases at J, with 22 bases between. The CDR3 runs 19 residues. The DNA of the CDR3 is TGTGCCAGCAGTTACATGTGGGGGCCAACAAGGGGTTTGAACACTGAAGCTTTCTTT. This codes for CASSYMWGPTRGLNTEAFF.

This rearrangement joins TRBV4-3 to TRBJ2-3, with 12 bases aligning to TRBD2. Germline V CDR1 and CDR2: LGHNA, YSLEER. The CDR3 runs 15 residues. V was clipped by 5 bases and J by 6 bases; unmatched bases: 6. The CDR3 is CASSYTSGGRDTQYF. DNA for the CDR3: TGCGCCAGCAGCTACACTAGCGGGGGGAGGGATACGCAGTATTTT.

This clonotype appeared many times. V usage is TRBV10-3 and J usage is TRBJ2-3; D unresolved. CDR3 size: 15 residues. Trimming cost V 0 bases and J 1 base, with 8 bases left between them. Germline V gene lookup returns CDR1 ENHRY and CDR2 SYGVKD. In DNA form, the CDR3 reads TGTGCCATCAGTGAGTCTCCGGTCGGCACAGATACGCAGTATTTT. Translated: CAISESPVGTDTQYF.

This chain joins TRBV27 and TRBJ1-2; D uncertain. The CDR3 sequence is 12 residues long. Germline-derived CDR1 and CDR2 are MNHEY and SMNVEV (reference sequence). The V end was cut by 7 bases, the J end by 3 bases, with 9 bases between. CDR3 nucleotides: TGTGCCAGCATAGGCCGGGACTATGGCTACACCTTC. Protein: CASIGRDYGYTF.

The sample holds a few counts of this clonotype. This chain uses TRBV4-1 with TRBJ2-6, with 7 positions matching TRBD1. Trimming at V came to 2 bases and at J to 7 bases, leaving 8 bases not matched to a gene. CDR1 and CDR2 from the germline V gene are MGHRA and YSYEKL. The CDR3 length is 16 residues. The DNA for the CDR3 is TGCGCCAGCAGCCAAATCTTTGACAGGGAAGCCAACGTCCTGACTTTC. Translated: CASSQIFDREANVLTF.

This clonotype was observed a handful of times. The genes are TRBV10-1 and TRBJ1-6, with D possibly being TRBD1 (5 bases). V shed 4 bases and J shed 11 bases, with 12 bases lying between them. CDR1 WNHNN and CDR2 SYGVQD come from the germline V gene (reference sequence). The CDR3 has 13 residues. CDR3 in DNA: TGCGCCAGCAGTGGGGGCCTCCCGGCACCCCTCCACTTT. Amino acid sequence: CASSGGLPAPLHF.

This clonotype was counted many times. The V call is TRBV3-1, the J call TRBJ2-3; D may be TRBD1 or TRBD2 (6 bases each). The germline CDR1 and CDR2 sequences are LGHDT and YNNKEL (reference sequence). With 4 bases removed from V and 4 bases from J, the gap between germline ends came to 18 bases. The CDR3 is 16 amino acids. The CDR3 loop is CASSPSQRGVSDTQYF. For the CDR3, the DNA is TGTGCCAGCAGCCCCAGTCAGAGGGGGGTTTCAGATACGCAGTATTTT.

This clonotype was seen repeatedly, ten times or more. The chain has TRBV7-6 and TRBJ2-2; D possibly matches TRBD1 or TRBD2 (7 bases each). The V end lost 3 bases, the J end lost 7 bases, and 18 bases lay between the germline ends. From germline, CDR1 is SGHVS and CDR2 FNYEAQ. CDR3 length: 16 amino acids. The CDR3 spells CASSFAQGGDSGELFF. DNA for the CDR3: TGTGCCAGCAGCTTTGCACAGGGAGGGGACAGCGGGGAGCTGTTTTTT.

This clonotype was recorded a few times. The chain employs TRBV7-9 and TRBJ2-1, with D possibly being TRBD2 (6 bases). Trimming pared 3 bases from V and 5 bases from J, leaving 11 bases between. Germline CDR1 SEHNR, CDR2 FQNEAQ (reference sequence). This CDR3 has 14 amino acids. CDR3 residues: CASSFAGRNNEQFF. The CDR3 DNA is TGTGCCAGCAGCTTCGCGGGGAGGAACAATGAGCAGTTCTTC. Full variable domain (outside the CDR3, taken from reference TRBV7-9 and TRBJ2-1): DTGVSQNPRHKITKRGQNVTFRCDPISEHNRLYWYRQTLGQGPEFLTYFQNEAQLEKSRLLSDRFSAERPKGSFSTLEIQRTEQGDSAMYLCASSFAGRNNEQFFGPGTRLTVL.

This sequence joins TRBV29-1 and TRBJ2-7; perhaps TRBD1 as D (6 bases). Trimming shortened V by 7 bases and J by 3 bases, and 16 bases separated the two germline ends. The CDR3 extends over 13 amino acids. The germline V gene has CDR1 SQVTM and CDR2 ANQGSEA. The CDR3 DNA follows: TGCAGCGCCCCTTCAGCCAGGGGCTACGAGCAGTACTTC. Its protein product is CSAPSARGYEQYF.

The sample holds many counts of this clonotype. The chain uses TRBV4-1 and TRBJ2-1; 7 nucleotides align to TRBD1. Trimming took 1 base from V and 8 from J; bases not matched to a gene: 11. Germline CDR1 is MGHRA and CDR2 is YSYEKL. The CDR3 contains 16 residues. The CDR3 nucleotides read TGCGCCAGCAGCCAAGGGGAGACAGGGATCGGGCATGAGCAGTTCTTC. This encodes CASSQGETGIGHEQFF.

This clonotype was detected only a few times. This chain joins TRBV5-1 and TRBJ2-7; a weak D match, TRBD1 (6 bases). This CDR3 has 13 amino acids. CDR1 and CDR2 (germline): SGHRS, YFSETQ. V was pared by 4 bases and J by 1 base, with 9 bases between. In DNA form, the CDR3 reads TGCGCCAGCAGCCAGGGGATTTCCTACGAGCAGTACGTC. Its protein is CASSQGISYEQYV.

V gene TRBV20-1 combines with J gene TRBJ2-7; 11 bases are shared with TRBD2. Trimming at V came to 0 bases and at J to 1 base, leaving 2 bases not matched to a gene. This CDR3 contains 15 residues. The germline V gene encodes CDR1 DFQATT and CDR2 SNEGSKA (reference sequence). The CDR3 DNA follows: TGCAGTGCTAGAGATGGGACTAGCGGATCCTACGAGCAGTACTTC. This sequence encodes CSARDGTSGSYEQYF.

This clonotype was observed at least ten times. V gene TRBV4-2 combines with J gene TRBJ2-4; tentative D call: TRBD2 (6 bases). Trimming shortened V by 4 bases and J by 0 bases, and 16 bases separated the two germline ends. The CDR3 runs to 17 residues. Germline V gene lookup returns CDR1 LGHNA and CDR2 YNFKEQ. DNA for the CDR3: TGTGCCAGCAGCCCCCTCTTGGAGGGACTAGCCAAAAACATTCAGTACTTC. It codes for CASSPLLEGLAKNIQYF.

This clonotype was recorded a few times. The gene calls are TRBV4-1 and TRBJ1-5, with 10 nucleotides matching TRBD1. Germline-derived CDR1 and CDR2 are MGHRA and YSYEKL. V gave up 1 base and J gave up 7 bases; unmatched junction bases: 10. The CDR3 runs 17 residues. The CDR3 DNA reads TGCGCCAGCAGCCAAGTGAACGCGGGACAGGGGTACCAGCCCCAGCATTTT. Amino acid sequence: CASSQVNAGQGYQPQHF.

This clonotype was counted ten times or more. The CDR3 loop is CASSSATSTDTQYF. The CDR3 bases are TGCGCCAGCAGTTCGGCTACTAGCACAGATACGCAGTATTTT. J is TRBJ2-3 and V is TRBV5-1; D gene uncertain. Trimming removed 5 bases at V and 0 bases at J, with 10 bases between. Per the germline V gene, CDR1 is SGHRS and CDR2 is YFSETQ. The CDR3 consists of 14 residues.